The rows below give T cell receptor beta chains drawn from one sample of a study of blood T cell repertoires in COVID-19. Profiling relied on immunoSEQ multiplex PCR, and the TCRdb table lists in-frame clones only, not all of them. The table includes 320,000 or so clones, about nine tenths detected once. Sequencing was performed on PBMCs or T cells enriched from blood (not recorded which). These receptors all stem from a man between 60 and 70 years old who had recovered from COVID-19. Both conserved end residues are trimmed from each CDR3.

V	J	CDR3
TRBV24-1	TRBJ2-1	ATSDRTSGRALNEQF
TRBV10-3	TRBJ2-2	AISPTGKGIGELF
TRBV28	TRBJ2-1	ASTPGTRYNEQF
TRBV5-4	TRBJ1-1	ASSFRTGNVGAEAF
TRBV2	TRBJ1-5	ASSPTGGGQPQH
TRBV6-5	TRBJ2-3	ASKWLAEGTDTQY
TRBV19	TRBJ1-5	ASGSDWGQGNQPQH
TRBV11-1	TRBJ2-2	ASSLGWRGTGELF
TRBV7-2	TRBJ1-2	ASSLNSGVYGYT
TRBV6-5	TRBJ1-1	ASDRTGVSLIEAF
TRBV2	TRBJ2-1	ASSGLAGFDEQF
TRBV19	TRBJ2-7	ASSKLSGSYEQY
TRBV28	TRBJ1-5	ASSLFLNQPQH
TRBV5-1	TRBJ1-3	ASSLQGSGNTIY
TRBV11-3	TRBJ2-2	ASSNRDSANTGELF
TRBV21-1	TRBJ1-2	ASSKNRRQGGGYT
TRBV5-8	TRBJ1-5	ASSTGGGPQH
TRBV2	TRBJ2-3	ASRGTGGDTQY
TRBV5-1	TRBJ2-7	ASSSGTGSGEQY
TRBV18	TRBJ2-5	ASSPDGGETQY
TRBV5-1	TRBJ1-3	ASSLEPGNTIY
TRBV3-1/TRBV3-2	TRBJ2-2	ASRLTGELF
TRBV11-2	TRBJ1-6	ASRPQGRDSPLH
TRBV4-2	TRBJ1-5	ASSQTGHRNQPQH
TRBV29-1	TRBJ2-2	SVWTGALNTGELF